Each of the 17 T cell receptor beta chains below was sequenced from the same sample in a study of cytomegalovirus exposure and HLA in healthy donors. PCR employed 60 Vbeta and 13 Jbeta primers. Profiled with immunoSEQ multiplex PCR; TCRdb holds only in-frame clones, not every one. The sample contains around 150,000 clones, roughly three quarters of which appear only once. Sequencing input: PBMCs. The origin of the receptors is a man aged 55 to 69 in good health and CMV-seronegative.

The chain links TRBV5-1 to TRBJ2-1; tentative D call: TRBD2 (6 bases). This CDR3 is built from 13 residues. Trimming left V 3 bases short and J 11 bases short, with 15 bases between. From germline, CDR1 is SGHRS and CDR2 YFSETQ. The CDR3 protein is CASSWDSNPKQFF. In DNA, the CDR3 is TGCGCCAGCAGCTGGGACTCCAATCCTAAGCAGTTCTTC.

This clone was counted only a few times. The V and J genes are TRBV20-1 and TRBJ2-5, with D possibly matching TRBD1 (6 bases). V was cut by 6 bases and J by 5 bases, with 10 bases left in between. The germline V gene has CDR1 DFQATT and CDR2 SNEGSKA (reference sequence). The CDR3 is 11 amino acids. For the CDR3, the DNA is TGCAGTGCCCACAGGGCGGAGACCCAGTACTTC. This sequence encodes CSAHRAETQYF.

The chain couples TRBV6-5 to TRBJ1-1, with 7 bases matching TRBD1. Per the germline V gene, CDR1 is MNHEY and CDR2 is SVGAGI. Trimming cost V 0 bases and J 4 bases; bases outside gene matches: 5. The CDR3 runs to 15 residues. In nucleotides, the CDR3 is TGTGCCAGCAGTTACTCAATAGACAGGGCCACTGAAGCTTTCTTT. This translates into CASSYSIDRATEAFF.

The chain uses TRBV7-2 and TRBJ2-7; 9 bases map to TRBD1. CDR1 is SGHTA and CDR2 is FQGNSA in the germline V gene. Trimming at V came to 5 bases and at J to 3 bases, leaving 5 bases not matched to a gene. This CDR3 is built from 14 residues. CDR3 bases: TGTGCCAGCAGCGTCGACAGGGGGGGCTACGAGCAGTACTTC. It specifies CASSVDRGGYEQYF.

The chain combines TRBV5-4 with TRBJ2-5; tentatively, D is TRBD2 (6 bases). The CDR3 runs to 14 residues. Trimming removed 3 bases from V and 3 bases from J, with 12 bases in between. Germline V lookup: CDR1 SGHNT, CDR2 YYREEE (reference sequence). CDR3 in DNA: TGTGCCAGCAGCTCGGCAGGAGGGGAAGAGACCCAGTACTTC. The encoded protein is CASSSAGGEETQYF.

The chain recombines TRBV19 with TRBJ2-3, with 9 bases that match TRBD1. V shed 3 bases and J 4 bases; nucleotides not matched to a gene: 11. This CDR3 contains 17 residues. Germline CDR1 reads LNHDA; CDR2 reads SQIVND (reference sequence). This chain's CDR3 is CASSIGLGQGVPDTQYF. Written as DNA, the CDR3 is TGTGCCAGTAGTATTGGATTGGGACAGGGAGTTCCAGATACGCAGTATTTT. Using reference TRBV19 and TRBJ2-3 for the parts outside the CDR3, the full variable domain is DGGITQSPKYLFRKEGQNVTLSCEQNLNHDAMYWYRQDPGQGLRLIYYSQIVNDFQKGDIAEGYSVSREKKESFPLTVTSAQKNPTAFYLCASSIGLGQGVPDTQYFGPGTRLTVL.

This sequence joins TRBV5-6 and TRBJ1-6; tentatively, D is TRBD1 (5 bases). This CDR3 has 12 amino acids. Trimming took off 0 bases at V and 12 bases at J, with 7 bases between the two ends. CDR1 is SGHDT and CDR2 is YYEEEE in the germline V gene. CDR3: CASSLVTGPLHF. The CDR3 region has the DNA TGTGCCAGCAGCTTGGTTACAGGACCCCTCCACTTT.

In its sample, this clone was seen a few times. The DNA for the CDR3 is TGTGCCAGCAGTTTTGGGGGAGGGCCATACGAGCAGTACTTC. As protein: CASSFGGGPYEQYF. This rearrangement joins TRBV28 to TRBJ2-7, with 7 bases matching TRBD2. The ends lost 3 bases at V and 4 bases at J; junction bases unmatched: 6. Germline V gene data show CDR1 as MDHEN and CDR2 as SYDVKM. This CDR3 has 14 amino acids.

V gene TRBV28 combines with J gene TRBJ1-1; TRBD1 is a possible D gene (6 bases). Germline V lookup: CDR1 MDHEN, CDR2 SYDVKM. This CDR3 has 13 amino acids. The V and J ends lost 6 bases and 5 bases respectively, with 13 bases between them. The CDR3 protein is CASSPTGRTEAFF. CDR3 coding DNA: TGTGCCAGCAGCCCCACAGGGAGAACTGAAGCTTTCTTT.

V and J are TRBV30 and TRBJ2-7; the D gene is possibly TRBD2 (5 bases). The CDR3 has 15 residues. Germline CDR1 GTSNPN, CDR2 SVGIG (reference sequence). Trimming removed 2 bases from V and 2 bases from J, with 16 bases in between. In DNA, the CDR3 is TGTGCCTGGAGTTATCCCTCCCCGGGGACCTACGAGCAGTACTTC. Amino acid sequence: CAWSYPSPGTYEQYF.

This rearrangement joins TRBV29-1 to TRBJ2-5, with 8 bases fitting TRBD1. Looked up from germline, CDR1 is SQVTM and CDR2 is ANQGSEA. The CDR3 loop spans 14 amino acids. The junction had 11 bases not matched to a gene; V was cut back by 6 bases and J by 5 bases. The CDR3 here is CSVEDRVIVETQYF. The CDR3 DNA is TGCAGCGTCGAGGACAGGGTGATCGTGGAGACCCAGTACTTC.

This clone was detected once. The J gene is TRBJ2-1, the V gene TRBV11-1, with a weak D call TRBD1 (6 bases). V was clipped by 5 bases and J by 2 bases, with 10 bases between them. There are 14 residues in the CDR3. Germline V lookup: CDR1 SGHAT, CDR2 FQDESV (reference sequence). CDR3 nucleotide sequence: TGTGCCAGCAGCGTAGACAGGACCTACAATGAGCAGTTCTTC. This encodes CASSVDRTYNEQFF. Complete variable domain (other parts from reference TRBV11-1 and TRBJ2-1): EAEVAQSPRYKITEKSQAVAFWCDPISGHATLYWYRQILGQGPELLVQFQDESVVDDSQLPKDRFSAERLKGVDSTLKIQPAELGDSAMYLCASSVDRTYNEQFFGPGTRLTVL.

About this clone: One junction end disagrees with the germline gene, perhaps due to a read error. The chain couples TRBV7-7 to TRBJ2-3; 12 bases fit TRBD2. Germline CDR1 is SSHAT and CDR2 is FNYEAQ (reference sequence). CDR3 size: 16 residues. For the CDR3, the DNA is TGTGCTAGCAGCCCCGGACTAGCGGGAAGCACAGATACGCAGTATTTT. Translation gives CASSPGLAGSTDTQYF. The variable domain in full, completed from reference TRBV7-7 and TRBJ2-3, reads GAGVSQSPRYKVTKRGQDVTLRCDPISSHATLYWYQQALGQGPEFLTYFNYEAQPDKSGLPSDRFSAERPEGSISTLTIQRTEQRDSAMYRCASSPGLAGSTDTQYFGPGTRLTVL.

This sequence joins TRBV6-5 and TRBJ2-7; D may be TRBD1 (6 bases). The CDR3 extends over 14 amino acids. Germline V gives CDR1 MNHEY, CDR2 SVGAGI. The germline V and J ends were trimmed by 4 bases and 2 bases, with 12 bases remaining between them. CDR3 sequence (DNA): TGTGCCAGCAGTTCGGGACACGAAGCCTACGAGCAGTACTTC. It codes for CASSSGHEAYEQYF.

V usage is TRBV6-5 and J usage is TRBJ2-2, with 7 bases that match TRBD1. This CDR3 has 15 amino acids. Germline-derived CDR1 and CDR2 are MNHEY and SVGAGI. The trim removed 5 bases at V and 0 bases at J, leaving 3 bases unmatched. CDR3 in DNA: TGTGCCAGCAGTCGTGGACAGGCGAACACCGGGGAGCTGTTTTTT. It codes for CASSRGQANTGELFF.

This clone turned up a few times. The chain couples TRBV29-1 to TRBJ1-2, with 9 bases lining up with TRBD1. The CDR3 loop spans 12 amino acids. CDR1 SQVTM and CDR2 ANQGSEA come from the germline V gene. Unmatched junction bases numbered 2, after V lost 6 bases and J lost 3 bases. CDR3 amino acids: CSVGDRDYGYTF. For the CDR3, the DNA is TGCAGCGTGGGGGACAGGGACTATGGCTACACCTTC.

This rearrangement joins TRBV28 to TRBJ2-1, with TRBD1 as a possible D gene (6 bases). CDR3 size: 14 residues. V was clipped by 5 bases and J by 5 bases, with 13 bases between them. The V gene's germline CDR1 is MDHEN and CDR2 SYDVKM. The CDR3 region is CASSTGTRDNEQFF. CDR3 coding DNA: TGTGCCAGCAGTACCGGGACAAGGGACAATGAGCAGTTCTTC.